This T cell receptor (beta chain) was sequenced during a study of blood T cells in healthy people across ages. In terms of origin and age, donors were healthy Caucasian individuals from Russia aged about 6 to 90. Alongside a J-beta primer mix, a sample-barcoded 5' primer served in a second PCR lasting about 7 to 12 cycles. Each cDNA molecule received a tag from a template-switch adaptor that had 12 random nucleotides. TCRdb independently ran MiXCR on the 5' RACE reads; one entry per CDR3 protein. This sample has around 800,000 distinct CDR3 sequences, with roughly 44% found just once. The length of the CDR3 is 14 residues. V shed 1 base and J shed 4 bases, with 10 bases lying between them. CDR1 and CDR2 from the germline V gene are SNHLY and FYNNEI.

V is TRBV2 and J is TRBJ1-2, with D tentatively TRBD1 (5 bases). The receptor comes from a man in his 60s in good health. Specimen: blood. CDR3 nucleotide sequence: TGTGCCAGCAGTGAAGTCGACAGCCTCTATGGCTACACCTTC. Protein product: CASSEVDSLYGYTF.